The T cell receptor (beta chain) described here comes from a study of blood T cell repertoires in COVID-19. Assay used: immunoSEQ multiplex PCR; TCRdb lists only in-frame clones, some missing. The data show 250,000 or so clones, around nine tenths seen once. The germline V gene has CDR1 MNHEY and CDR2 SMNVEV (reference sequence). This CDR3 comprises 15 residues. J was trimmed by 4 bases and V by 5 bases; bases with no gene match: 6. This sequence was found in a man aged 35 to 55 who had recovered from COVID-19. Sequenced: PBMCs or T cells enriched from blood (not recorded which). This chain uses TRBV27 with TRBJ2-1; 9 bases agree with TRBD1. The CDR3 nucleotides are TGTGCCAGCAGTCCCGGGACAGGGATATACAATGAGCAGTTCTTC. This translates into CASSPGTGIYNEQFF.